The rows below give T cell receptor beta chains drawn from one sample of a study of PD-1 blockade in classical Hodgkin lymphoma. This table comes from immunoSEQ multiplex PCR, and its TCRdb copy is limited to in-frame clones, with some not included. The sample includes 23,000 or so clones, roughly 86% of them seen just once. Sequencing was performed on peripheral blood mononuclear cells (PBMCs), taken before the fourth cycle of nivolumab. The receptors were gathered from a human donor with classical Hodgkin lymphoma. Both conserved end residues are part of each CDR3. Rows may omit the clone size; those that give it use once, few, many or a size class.

clone size: .; V gene: TRBV7-8; J gene: TRBJ1-2; CDR3 protein: CASSRQGPYGYTF
clone size: .; V gene: TRBV19; J gene: TRBJ2-1; CDR3 protein: CARIPPASGGPSYNEQFF
clone size: .; V gene: TRBV28; J gene: TRBJ2-1; CDR3 protein: CASGTSAYNEQFF
clone size: .; V gene: TRBV20-1; J gene: TRBJ1-2; CDR3 protein: CSASPGGYTF
clone size: .; V gene: TRBV2; J gene: TRBJ2-2; CDR3 protein: CASSETDPRAGTGELFF
clone size: many; V gene: TRBV28; J gene: TRBJ2-7; CDR3 protein: CASTLTGTPYEQYF
clone size: .; V gene: TRBV14; J gene: TRBJ2-2; CDR3 protein: CASSQYGNTGELFF
clone size: .; V gene: TRBV10-3; J gene: TRBJ2-2; CDR3 protein: CAIKVAGGSIGELFF
clone size: medium-sized; V gene: TRBV6-5; J gene: TRBJ2-5; CDR3 protein: CASSGQGLEETQYF
clone size: .; V gene: TRBV19; J gene: TRBJ2-3; CDR3 protein: CASKASYTQSDTQYF
clone size: .; V gene: TRBV30; J gene: TRBJ2-1; CDR3 protein: CAWTARGAGNNEQFF
clone size: .; V gene: TRBV30; J gene: TRBJ1-3; CDR3 protein: CAWSRDSGAGNTIYF
clone size: .; V gene: TRBV10-3; J gene: TRBJ1-2; CDR3 protein: CAVGDGYTF
clone size: few; V gene: TRBV19; J gene: TRBJ1-1; CDR3 protein: CATEDRMNTEAFF
clone size: .; V gene: TRBV19; J gene: TRBJ1-1; CDR3 protein: CASTPAGPRTEAFF
clone size: .; V gene: TRBV4-1; J gene: TRBJ2-7; CDR3 protein: CASSQYGDRAYEQYF
clone size: .; V gene: TRBV5-1; J gene: TRBJ1-1; CDR3 protein: CASSFKGLAEAFF
clone size: .; V gene: TRBV2; J gene: TRBJ1-5; CDR3 protein: CASKEGIGNQPQHF
clone size: .; V gene: TRBV6-6; J gene: TRBJ2-1; CDR3 protein: CASKHGGNEQFF
clone size: .; V gene: TRBV29-1; J gene: TRBJ2-6; CDR3 protein: CSVPQTGNPSGANVLTF
clone size: .; V gene: TRBV6-4; J gene: TRBJ1-1; CDR3 protein: CASSDPPFTEAFF
clone size: .; V gene: TRBV5-1; J gene: TRBJ1-2; CDR3 protein: CASSLAGKGAGYGYTF
clone size: .; V gene: TRBV11-3; J gene: TRBJ1-1; CDR3 protein: CASSLGASGATEAFF
clone size: .; V gene: TRBV30; J gene: TRBJ1-2; CDR3 protein: CAWKRRRTGTF
clone size: .; V gene: TRBV23-1; J gene: TRBJ1-5; CDR3 protein: CASSQLLQVNQPQHF
clone size: .; V gene: TRBV30; J gene: TRBJ1-3; CDR3 protein: CAWTGPGSNTIYF
clone size: .; V gene: TRBV2; J gene: TRBJ1-1; CDR3 protein: CASTPSAIPEAFF
clone size: .; V gene: TRBV30; J gene: TRBJ2-2; CDR3 protein: CAWSALVPTGELFF
clone size: .; V gene: TRBV28; J gene: TRBJ1-2; CDR3 protein: CASSFSPYGYTF
clone size: .; V gene: TRBV29-1; J gene: TRBJ1-2; CDR3 protein: CSVLGNDYGYTF
clone size: .; V gene: TRBV5-4; J gene: TRBJ2-1; CDR3 protein: CASSGGTGVFNEQFF
clone size: .; V gene: TRBV6-5; J gene: TRBJ1-1; CDR3 protein: CASSYLGQGLTEAFF
clone size: .; V gene: TRBV19; J gene: TRBJ1-5; CDR3 protein: CASSWDSSNNQPQHF
clone size: .; V gene: TRBV7-2; J gene: TRBJ1-4; CDR3 protein: CASSFLPGGWNEKLFF
clone size: .; V gene: TRBV30; J gene: TRBJ2-5; CDR3 protein: CAWCQGTSQETQYF
clone size: .; V gene: TRBV5-1; J gene: TRBJ1-4; CDR3 protein: CASSLEGANEKLFF
clone size: few; V gene: TRBV2; J gene: TRBJ1-1; CDR3 protein: CATRRGQAFF
clone size: once; V gene: TRBV5-1; J gene: TRBJ1-1; CDR3 protein: CASSRVLQESAFF
clone size: .; V gene: TRBV5-4; J gene: TRBJ2-1; CDR3 protein: CASSPGTSGISYNEQFF